The next 15 T cell receptor beta chains were all read from a single sample in a study of Graves' ophthalmopathy and Graves' hyperthyroidism. RNA transcripts served as template for amplifying TCR beta CDR3 sequences. An opening RT-PCR round employed HTBI primers and preceded a second-round multiplex PCR. MiXCR, run by TCRdb on the multiplex PCR reads, gives a single entry per CDR3 protein. This repertoire shows fewer than 600,000 distinct CDR3 sequences, under 15% found once; its top ten account for 8% to 10%. Sequenced material: blood. All receptors come from a woman aged 30 to 39 with Graves' ophthalmopathy.

The table lists this clonotype with many counts. The chain recombines TRBV5-1 with TRBJ1-1; D might be TRBD1 (5 bases). V was shortened by 4 bases and J by 2 bases, with 15 bases between the two germline ends. This CDR3 is built from 15 residues. The V gene's germline CDR1 is SGHRS and CDR2 YFSETQ. In DNA form, the CDR3 reads TGCGCCAGCAGCGCCGAGGGGACGGTCAACACTGAAGCTTTCTTT. It codes for CASSAEGTVNTEAFF. Full variable domain (missing parts from reference TRBV5-1 and TRBJ1-1): KAGVTQTPRYLIKTRGQQVTLSCSPISGHRSVSWYQQTPGQGLQFLFEYFSETQRNKGNFPGRFSGRQFSNSRSEMNVSTLELGDSALYLCASSAEGTVNTEAFFGQGTRLTVV.

This clonotype was counted at least ten times. The chain employs TRBV20-1 and TRBJ2-7; tentative D call: TRBD1 (5 bases). Deletions cut 3 bases from V and 2 bases from J, with 14 bases between. CDR1 DFQATT and CDR2 SNEGSKA come from the germline V gene (reference sequence). This CDR3 spans 14 amino acids. CDR3 in amino acids: CSARGRARTYEQYF. The CDR3 DNA sequence: TGCAGTGCTAGGGGCAGGGCCCGCACCTACGAGCAGTACTTC.

This chain uses TRBV2 with TRBJ2-5; D could derive from TRBD1 or TRBD2 (6 bases each). Germline CDR1 and CDR2: SNHLY and FYNNEI. CDR3 length equals 15 residues. V dropped 7 bases and J dropped 2 bases, with 17 bases sitting between them. CDR3 nucleotide sequence: TGTGCCAGCACGGGGGCATCGGGGGAACAAGAGACCCAGTACTTC. It translates to CASTGASGEQETQYF.

This clonotype appeared many times. V usage is TRBV6-2 or TRBV6-3 and J usage is TRBJ1-3; no clear D gene. V was clipped by 2 bases and J by 2 bases, with 7 bases between them. Looked up from germline, CDR1 is MNHEY and CDR2 is SVGEGT. CDR3 length: 14 residues. The CDR3 spells CASSYGEAGNTIYF. The CDR3 DNA reads as TGTGCCAGCAGTTACGGGGAGGCTGGAAACACCATATATTTT.

The table lists this clonotype with many counts. The V gene is TRBV28, the J gene TRBJ1-2; D might be TRBD1 (5 bases). Trimming cost V 4 bases and J 4 bases, with 16 bases left between them. The CDR3 has 15 amino acids. Germline CDR1 is MDHEN and CDR2 is SYDVKM. The CDR3 loop reads CASSSRGGGFYGYTF. DNA of the CDR3: TGTGCCAGCAGTTCCCGGGGGGGGGGTTTCTATGGCTACACCTTC.

This clonotype was picked up many times. The V call is TRBV20-1, the J call TRBJ1-2; maybe TRBD1 (5 bases). CDR1 is DFQATT, CDR2 SNEGSKA, per germline (reference sequence). CDR3 length: 15 amino acids. V lost 0 bases, J lost 4 bases, and 15 bases lay in between. The CDR3 DNA follows: TGCAGTGCTAGAGACCCAGGGAGGAGAAGCTATGGCTACACCTTC. Protein sequence: CSARDPGRRSYGYTF.

The rearrangement links TRBV28 to TRBJ1-1; D remains unclear. The CDR3 sequence is 11 residues long. With 6 bases removed from V and 8 bases from J, the gap between germline ends came to 10 bases. CDR1 and CDR2 (germline): MDHEN, SYDVKM. The CDR3 region has the DNA TGTGCCAGCAGCGGGCCCAGGGAAGCTTTCTTT. It codes for CASSGPREAFF.

This clonotype was seen at least ten times. The chain employs TRBV9 and TRBJ2-7; 10 nucleotides align to TRBD2. J was trimmed by 4 bases and V by 4 bases; bases with no gene match: 8. This CDR3 region has 15 residues. Germline assignment: CDR1 SGDLS and CDR2 YYNGEE. CDR3 coding DNA: TGTGCCAGCAGCCAAGCAGCGGGAGGGCCTTACGAGCAGTACTTC. Amino acid sequence: CASSQAAGGPYEQYF.

This clonotype was counted many times. The gene calls are TRBV28 and TRBJ1-1, with 8 bases that match TRBD1. CDR1 and CDR2 (germline): MDHEN, SYDVKM. The CDR3 has 14 amino acids. J lost 4 bases, V lost 1 base, and 2 bases had no gene match. CDR3 sequence: CASSLFTGGTEAFF. Here the CDR3 DNA reads TGTGCCAGCAGTTTATTCACAGGGGGCACTGAAGCTTTCTTT.

V usage is TRBV6-1 and J usage is TRBJ1-5, with 7 positions matching TRBD1. The CDR3 is 13 residues long. Germline loops: CDR1 MNHNS, CDR2 SASEGT. After removal of 6 bases from V and 7 bases from J, the junction contained 6 bases not matched to a gene. This CDR3 is CASRRGPRQPQHF. The CDR3 DNA follows: TGTGCCAGCAGGAGGGGGCCCCGGCAGCCCCAGCATTTT.

This clonotype was picked up a small number of times. A read error may be the cause here, since a much bigger clone is one base away. The rearrangement joins TRBV7-6 to TRBJ1-6, with 9 positions matching TRBD1. The CDR3 is made up of 16 amino acids. In germline, CDR1 is SGHVS, CDR2 FNYEAQ. CDR3 bases: TGTGCCAGCAGCCCGACAGGGGGAGCGTATAATTCACACCTCCACTTT. It specifies CASSPTGGAYNSHLHF.

The chain employs TRBV18 and TRBJ1-6; tentative D call: TRBD1 (6 bases). V lost 4 bases and J lost 9, with 10 bases in between. Germline V gene sequence: CDR1 KGHSH, CDR2 LQKENI. The CDR3 has 13 residues. CDR3 loop: CASSRGTPSPLHF. The CDR3 region has the DNA TGTGCCAGCTCACGGGGGACACCTTCACCCCTCCACTTT.

This clonotype was detected only a few times. The CDR3 DNA reads TGTGCCAGCAGGGGGGACAGGGACAGGGACGAGCAGTACTTC. Translation: CASRGDRDRDEQYF. The chain joins TRBV28 to TRBJ2-7, with 9 bases that match TRBD1. The length of the CDR3 is 14 residues. With 6 bases clipped from V and 5 bases from J, the junction kept 8 bases outside the gene matches. CDR1 is MDHEN and CDR2 is SYDVKM in the germline V gene.

In this sample, this clonotype turned up many times. The chain joins TRBV10-3 to TRBJ1-2; a weak D match, TRBD1 (5 bases). Per germline, CDR1 ENHRY and CDR2 SYGVKD. V shed 9 bases and J shed 0 bases, with 11 bases lying between them. The CDR3 extends over 13 amino acids. CDR3 DNA: TGTGCCATATCAGGGCAAACTAACTATGGCTACACCTTC. This encodes CAISGQTNYGYTF.

This clonotype was counted ten times or more. CDR3 DNA: TGTGCCAGCAGTTCGGGACAGATCCTAGCCAAAAACATTCAGTACTTC. Translated, it gives CASSSGQILAKNIQYF. V and J are TRBV28 and TRBJ2-4, with 7 bases aligning to TRBD1. There are 16 residues in the CDR3. The germline V gene has CDR1 MDHEN and CDR2 SYDVKM. V lost 4 bases, J lost 0 bases, and 6 bases stayed unmatched.